Each of the 2 T cell receptor beta chains below was sequenced from the same sample in a study of T cells after posttransplantation cyclophosphamide. Produced via immunoSEQ multiplex PCR; TCRdb's table is partial and in-frame only. The repertoire shows 41,000 or so clones, none seen only once; the top ten take 5.5% to 6%. The sequenced sample consisted of PBMCs. These receptors originate from a man in his thirties or forties in good health and a related stem cell transplant donor.

This clone has at least ten counts. The chain is built from TRBV7-2 and TRBJ2-6; no reliable D call. V lost 2 bases, J lost 0 bases, and 17 bases lay in between. Per germline, CDR1 SGHTA and CDR2 FQGNSA. The CDR3 is made up of 19 amino acids. In nucleotides, the CDR3 is TGTGCCAGCAGCTTACTCCCCGTGCAGATGATCTCTGGGGCCAACGTCCTGACTTTC. Translated: CASSLLPVQMISGANVLTF. Complete variable domain (other parts from reference TRBV7-2 and TRBJ2-6): GAGVSQSPSNKVTEKGKDVELRCDPISGHTALYWYRQSLGQGLEFLIYFQGNSAPDKSGLPSDRFSAERTGGSVSTLTIQRTQQEDSAVYLCASSLLPVQMISGANVLTFGAGSRLTVL.

This chain joins TRBV24-1 and TRBJ1-2; D possibly corresponds to TRBD1 (5 bases). CDR1 and CDR2 from the germline V gene are KGHDR and SFDVKD. This CDR3 is 12 amino acids long. V dropped 5 bases and J dropped 7 bases, with 10 bases sitting between them. The chain's CDR3 is CATSGQPGGYTF. In nucleotides, the CDR3 is TGTGCCACCAGTGGACAGCCCGGTGGCTACACCTTC.